The 18 T cell receptor beta chains reported below all come from one sample, sequenced in a study of cytomegalovirus exposure and HLA in healthy donors. The PCR employed 60 Vbeta primers together with 13 Jbeta primers. The data were produced by immunoSEQ multiplex PCR, yet TCRdb's version contains in-frame clones alone and is incomplete. The table lists around 170,000 clones, 75% to 90% of them singletons. Source material: PBMCs. These receptors originate from a middle-aged man in good health and CMV-seropositive.

The CDR3 protein is CASSLVPSGGTDTQYF. DNA of the CDR3: TGTGCCAGCAGCTTAGTACCTAGCGGGGGCACAGATACGCAGTATTTT. This chain uses TRBV11-3 with TRBJ2-3; 9 nucleotides align to TRBD2. Germline V gene lookup returns CDR1 SGHNT and CDR2 YENEEA. The CDR3 runs 16 residues. V dropped 1 base and J dropped 1; count of bases not matched to a gene: 3.

The rearrangement joins TRBV28 to TRBJ2-4; perhaps TRBD2 as D (6 bases). Germline loops: CDR1 MDHEN, CDR2 SYDVKM. The CDR3 contains 14 residues. V was shortened by 6 bases and J by 4 bases, with 13 bases between the two germline ends. The CDR3 sequence is CASSQAGWKNIQYF. The CDR3 nucleotides read TGTGCCAGCAGCCAAGCGGGTTGGAAAAACATTCAGTACTTC.

The V gene is TRBV7-6, the J gene TRBJ2-3; 13 bases line up with TRBD2. V shed 5 bases, J shed 6 bases, and the junction held 17 bases outside the gene matches. Germline CDR1 reads SGHVS; CDR2 reads FNYEAQ. CDR3 length: 19 amino acids. The CDR3 here is CASSRTSGGGALQLDTQYF. The CDR3 region has the DNA TGTGCCAGCAGCCGTACTAGCGGGGGGGGAGCTTTGCAATTGGATACGCAGTATTTT.

The chain has TRBV15 and TRBJ2-1; 8 positions match TRBD2. CDR1 and CDR2 (germline): LNHNV, YYDKDF (reference sequence). The CDR3 is 14 amino acids. Trimming at V came to 4 bases and at J to 5 bases, leaving 4 bases not matched to a gene. The CDR3 region is CATSITSGNNEQFF. The CDR3 bases are TGTGCCACCAGCATCACTAGCGGAAACAATGAGCAGTTCTTC.

V gene TRBV6-5 combines with J gene TRBJ2-1; 7 bases agree with TRBD1. Germline V CDR1 and CDR2: MNHEY, SVGAGI. The CDR3 is 15 amino acids. With 7 bases clipped from V and 0 bases from J, the junction kept 6 bases outside the gene matches. CDR3 DNA sequence: TGTGCCAGCAACCGGGACAGTGCCTCCTACAATGAGCAGTTCTTC. It translates to CASNRDSASYNEQFF.

This clone was observed a handful of times. The rearrangement joins TRBV9 to TRBJ2-1; 7 bases are a match to TRBD1. The trim removed 4 bases at V and 1 base at J, leaving 11 bases unmatched. CDR3 length equals 17 residues. Germline V gives CDR1 SGDLS, CDR2 YYNGEE. CDR3 nucleotides: TGTGCCAGCAGCTCATCGTCAAGGGGGCAATCCTACAATGAGCAGTTCTTC. Its protein is CASSSSSRGQSYNEQFF.

The chain combines TRBV7-9 with TRBJ2-3, with 11 bases matching TRBD2. V lost 0 bases, J lost 0 bases, and 2 bases stayed unmatched. Germline V gives CDR1 SEHNR, CDR2 FQNEAQ (reference sequence). The CDR3 runs 17 residues. CDR3 in DNA: TGTGCCAGCAGCTTAGCTCTAGCGGGGGGAAGCACAGATACGCAGTATTTT. Translated: CASSLALAGGSTDTQYF.

This chain joins TRBV11-2 and TRBJ2-2; TRBD1 aligns across 8 bases. There are 13 residues in the CDR3. Germline CDR1 is SGHAT and CDR2 is FQNNGV. Trimming cost V 4 bases and J 6 bases; bases outside gene matches: 1. CDR3 in amino acids: CASSYRGAGELFF. CDR3 bases: TGTGCCAGCAGCTACAGGGGGGCCGGGGAGCTGTTTTTT.

This chain links TRBV30 with TRBJ2-1; 8 bases fit TRBD2. CDR1 GTSNPN and CDR2 SVGIG come from the germline V gene (reference sequence). With V trimmed by 3 bases and J by 3 bases, 7 bases remained unmatched. This CDR3 spans 15 amino acids. The CDR3 here is CAWRRRGGRYNEQFF. CDR3 sequence (DNA): TGTGCCTGGAGGAGACGGGGGGGCCGCTACAATGAGCAGTTCTTC.

J is TRBJ1-3 and V is TRBV7-8; possibly TRBD1 for D (5 bases). V lost 0 bases, J lost 1 base, and 10 bases lay in between. The germline V gene encodes CDR1 SGHVS and CDR2 FQNEAQ. The CDR3 consists of 16 residues. The CDR3 nucleotides read TGTGCCAGCAGCTTAGCCGGAGGGGCATCTGGAAACACCATATATTTT. Protein: CASSLAGGASGNTIYF.

This chain uses TRBV19 with TRBJ2-3; possibly TRBD2 for D (6 bases). In germline, CDR1 is LNHDA, CDR2 SQIVND (reference sequence). The CDR3 length is 16 residues. Trimming pared 1 base from V and 2 bases from J, leaving 13 bases between. The CDR3 coding sequence is TGTGCCAGTAGTATAGGGGACTCGCAGATCACAGATACGCAGTATTTT. This sequence encodes CASSIGDSQITDTQYF.

A remark on this clone: One end of the junction fails to match germline, which may point to a read error. Other DNA sequences in this sample translate to the same CDR3. This chain joins TRBV6-5 and TRBJ1-1; D call uncertain. The CDR3 runs to 13 residues. Germline CDR1 is MNHEY and CDR2 is SVGAGI. In nucleotides, the CDR3 is TGTGCCAGCAGTTATGAACAGAACACCGAAGCTTTCTTT. Its protein product is CASSYEQNTEAFF.

The chain couples TRBV7-2 to TRBJ2-7; 10 nucleotides match TRBD1. V gave up 0 bases and J gave up 5 bases; unmatched junction bases: 4. This CDR3 is built from 15 residues. Germline V gene lookup returns CDR1 SGHTA and CDR2 FQGNSA. CDR3: CASSLAGQGYHEQYF. CDR3 coding DNA: TGTGCCAGCAGCTTAGCGGGACAGGGGTACCACGAGCAGTACTTC.

With respect to this clone: The sample has other DNA sequences that encode this CDR3 too. The rearrangement joins TRBV6-5 to TRBJ2-5; 11 nucleotides line up with TRBD1. V trimming: 6 bases; J trimming: 5 bases; junction bases outside the gene matches: 8. Germline CDR1 MNHEY, CDR2 SVGAGI. This CDR3 spans 15 amino acids. The CDR3 reads CASSTGQGASETQYF. CDR3 sequence (DNA): TGTGCCAGCAGCACCGGACAGGGGGCGTCTGAGACCCAGTACTTC.

V is TRBV7-9 and J is TRBJ1-5, with TRBD1 as a possible D gene (5 bases). Trimming cost V 0 bases and J 6 bases, with 9 bases left between them. There are 14 residues in the CDR3. Germline CDR1 and CDR2: SEHNR and FQNEAQ (reference sequence). The CDR3 here is CASSLAQGGQPQHF. CDR3 DNA: TGTGCCAGCAGCTTAGCGCAGGGAGGTCAGCCCCAGCATTTT.

V gene TRBV2 combines with J gene TRBJ1-2; 9 bases are a match to TRBD1. Looked up from germline, CDR1 is SNHLY and CDR2 is FYNNEI. The CDR3 is made up of 15 amino acids. V trimming: 4 bases; J trimming: 2 bases; junction bases outside the gene matches: 5. The CDR3 is CASSGTGVKNYGYTF. Written as DNA, the CDR3 is TGTGCCAGCAGTGGGACAGGGGTAAAAAACTATGGCTACACCTTC.

The chain recombines TRBV7-9 with TRBJ2-1, with D possibly matching TRBD1 (9 bases). The germline gives CDR1 SEHNR, CDR2 FQNEAQ (reference sequence). The CDR3 is 15 amino acids. The V gene lost 5 bases and the J gene lost 5 bases, with 16 bases spanning the gap. CDR3 loop: CASSRGGTGNNEQFF. The CDR3 DNA reads TGTGCCAGCAGCCGGGGGGGGACAGGGAACAATGAGCAGTTCTTC.

V and J are TRBV28 and TRBJ2-4, with 8 positions matching TRBD1. Germline-derived CDR1 and CDR2 are MDHEN and SYDVKM. After removal of 2 bases from V and 7 bases from J, the junction contained 10 bases not matched to a gene. The CDR3 has 16 amino acids. CDR3 in amino acids: CASSLTRQGPGNIQYF. The DNA of the CDR3 is TGTGCCAGCAGTTTAACCCGACAGGGGCCAGGGAACATTCAGTACTTC.